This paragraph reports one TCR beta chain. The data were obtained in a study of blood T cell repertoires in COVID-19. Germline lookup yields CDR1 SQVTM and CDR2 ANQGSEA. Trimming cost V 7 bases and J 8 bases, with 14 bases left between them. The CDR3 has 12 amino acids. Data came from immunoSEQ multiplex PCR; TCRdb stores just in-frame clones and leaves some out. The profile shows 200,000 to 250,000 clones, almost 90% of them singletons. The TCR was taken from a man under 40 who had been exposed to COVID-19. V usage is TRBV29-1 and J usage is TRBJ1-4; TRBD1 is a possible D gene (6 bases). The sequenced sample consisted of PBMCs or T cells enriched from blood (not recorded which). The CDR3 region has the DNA TGCAGCGGAATAGACAGGCGCGAAAAACTGTTTTTT. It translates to CSGIDRREKLFF.